This TCR beta chain was identified in a study of blood T cell repertoires in COVID-19. As originally analysed: Using reference gene primer amplification, nucleated cell counts were estimated. Method: immunoSEQ multiplex PCR; TCRdb's copy keeps in-frame clones and lacks some. V and J calls and clone size are given by that table; D and trimming were obtained from the DNA. This sample has 50,000 to 65,000 clones; 88% occur once, and the top ten carry 3.5%. Between the trimmed V and J ends, which lost 0 bases and 4 bases, there was a span of 14 bases. The CDR3 has 16 residues. Germline CDR1 SGHKS, CDR2 YYEKEE (reference sequence).

The sample was peripheral blood. The TCR was taken from a man aged 45-60 years with active COVID-19. The chain carries TRBV5-5 and TRBJ1-5; D gene ambiguous. CDR3 sequence (DNA): TGTGCCAGCAGCTTGGAACCTGTTGGGAGGAATCAGCCCCAGCATTTT. Protein: CASSLEPVGRNQPQHF.